The T cell receptor beta chain described here comes from a study of T cells in Graves' hyperthyroidism and ophthalmopathy. V lost 2 bases and J lost 0, with 3 bases in between. The CDR3 is 13 amino acids. Diagnosis of hyperthyroidism was new in patients aged 18 to 65, and its duration was under 2 months. Amplified TCR beta CDR3 regions came from RNA transcripts. A set of HTBI primers served as the primers for a first-round RT-PCR of the TCR CDR3. Each CDR3 protein gets one entry after TCRdb re-called the multiplex PCR reads with MiXCR. The sample holds 600,000 or so distinct CDR3 sequences, roughly 46% seen once.

This clonotype was obtained from a young woman with Graves' hyperthyroidism. Material: peripheral blood or thyroid tissue (not recorded which). The chain combines TRBV12-3 or TRBV12-4 with TRBJ2-3; no clear D. CDR3 in amino acids: CASSLRSTDTQYF. The CDR3 nucleotides read TGTGCCAGCAGTTTACGCAGCACAGATACGCAGTATTTT.